The clone carrying this TCR beta chain was seen only a few times. Clones were sequenced by immunoSEQ multiplex PCR, and TCRdb holds only the in-frame ones, with some missing. Here the sample spans approximately 270,000 clones, 85% to 90% being singletons. This record comes from a study of blood T cell repertoires in COVID-19. Background on the study: PBMCs, B-cell-depleted T cells, or T cells were the source of the cDNA or gDNA that made up the material.

Enrollees, about 18 to 89 years old, lived in about two dozen US areas. CDR1 is SGDLS and CDR2 is YYNGEE in the germline V gene. This CDR3 spans 14 amino acids. V was cut by 3 bases and J by 14 bases, with 18 bases left in between. This TCR was recovered from a woman aged 55 to 70 who had recovered from COVID-19. The sequenced sample consisted of PBMCs or T cells enriched from blood (not recorded which). The J gene is TRBJ1-6, the V gene TRBV9, with a weak D call TRBD1 (6 bases). The CDR3 DNA follows: TGTGCCAGCAGCGACAACAGGGATCGCGTCACCCTCCACTTT. This translates into CASSDNRDRVTLHF.